The 20 T cell receptor beta chains below all came from one sample that was sequenced in a study of blood T cell repertoires in COVID-19. Clones were sequenced by immunoSEQ multiplex PCR, and TCRdb holds only the in-frame ones, with some missing. The repertoire holds over 120,000 clones, with roughly 85% as singletons. Sequenced sample: PBMCs or T cells enriched from blood (not recorded which). Source of these receptors: a man aged 50 or older who had recovered from COVID-19.

V is TRBV13 and J is TRBJ2-3; 10 bases line up with TRBD2. V was pared by 0 bases and J by 0 bases, with 9 bases of the junction left unmatched. The CDR3 contains 19 residues. Germline CDR1 PRHDT, CDR2 FYEKMQ (reference sequence). CDR3 sequence: CASSLGPLAGVSSTDTQYF. DNA of the CDR3: TGTGCCAGCAGCTTAGGCCCCCTAGCGGGGGTGTCCAGCACAGATACGCAGTATTTT.

This chain uses TRBV2 with TRBJ1-5, with a weak D call TRBD1 (6 bases). V shed 6 bases and J shed 1 base, with 10 bases lying between them. The CDR3 length is 14 residues. Germline CDR1 SNHLY, CDR2 FYNNEI. The CDR3 bases are TGTGCCAGCAGGTACAGGGTAAGCAATCAGCCCCAGCATTTT. Encoded protein: CASRYRVSNQPQHF. The variable domain in full, completed from reference TRBV2 and TRBJ1-5, reads EPEVTQTPSHQVTQMGQEVILRCVPISNHLYFYWYRQILGQKVEFLVSFYNNEISEKSEIFDDQFSVERPDGSNFTLKIRSTKLEDSAMYFCASRYRVSNQPQHFGDGTRLSIL.

The chain combines TRBV5-8 with TRBJ1-1; 7 bases are a match to TRBD1. V trimming: 2 bases; J trimming: 1 base; junction bases outside the gene matches: 5. The germline V gene encodes CDR1 SGHTS and CDR2 YDEGEE. This CDR3 is 15 amino acids long. The chain's CDR3 is CASSFYHRGNTEAFF. As DNA, the CDR3 is TGTGCCAGCAGCTTCTATCACAGGGGGAACACTGAAGCTTTCTTT. The whole variable domain, filled in from reference TRBV5-8 and TRBJ1-1, reads EAGVTQSPTHLIKTRGQQATLRCSPISGHTSVYWYQQALGLGLQFLLWYDEGEERNRGNFPPRFSGRQFPNYSSELNVNALELEDSALYLCASSFYHRGNTEAFFGQGTRLTVV.

The chain uses TRBV29-1 and TRBJ1-3; D not certain. Germline CDR1 and CDR2: SQVTM and ANQGSEA. This CDR3 has 14 residues. Trimming left V 3 bases short and J 4 bases short, with 13 bases between. CDR3 in amino acids: CSVDAGSLGNTIYF. CDR3 nucleotide sequence: TGCAGCGTTGACGCGGGGAGCTTGGGAAACACCATATATTTT.

CDR3 coding DNA: TGTGCCAGCAGTTACAGGGGGACCAAAAACATTCAGTACTTC. Translation gives CASSYRGTKNIQYF. The genes are TRBV6-6 and TRBJ2-4; perhaps TRBD1 as D (6 bases). In germline, CDR1 is MNHNY, CDR2 SVGAGI (reference sequence). Trimming left V 2 bases short and J 2 bases short, with 7 bases between. The CDR3 totals 14 residues.

This clone was counted only a few times. DNA of the CDR3: TGTGCCAGCAGCCCTGGTGGGACAGGGTGGGCGGAGCAGTACTTC. Its protein product is CASSPGGTGWAEQYF. The rearrangement joins TRBV6-2 or TRBV6-3 to TRBJ2-7; 9 bases are a match to TRBD1. CDR3 size: 15 residues. CDR1 MNHEY and CDR2 SVGEGT come from the germline V gene. The J segment lost 7 bases and the V segment lost 6 bases, leaving 13 bases of the junction unmatched.

This chain uses TRBV28 with TRBJ2-1; weak D call: TRBD2 (6 bases). The CDR3 has 16 amino acids. Germline V gives CDR1 MDHEN, CDR2 SYDVKM. Deletions cut 5 bases from V and 0 bases from J, with 14 bases between. CDR3 DNA sequence: TGTGCCAGCAGTCCCCGGGGGTCCCTCTCCTACAATGAGCAGTTCTTC. It codes for CASSPRGSLSYNEQFF.

V usage is TRBV5-1 and J usage is TRBJ2-1; 7 bases match TRBD2. CDR1 is SGHRS, CDR2 YFSETQ, per germline. Trimming at V came to 1 base and at J to 8 bases, leaving 9 bases not matched to a gene. The CDR3 has 15 residues. The CDR3 reads CASSLSGGSWYEQFF. The CDR3 nucleotides are TGCGCCAGCAGCTTGTCCGGGGGGAGTTGGTATGAGCAGTTCTTC.

The chain carries TRBV19 and TRBJ2-3, with a possible D match to TRBD1 (6 bases). The CDR3 has 14 residues. V was shortened by 7 bases and J by 0 bases, with 11 bases between the two germline ends. The V gene's germline CDR1 is LNHDA and CDR2 SQIVND (reference sequence). Written as DNA, the CDR3 is TGTGCCAGTAAACGACAGGAAAGCACAGATACGCAGTATTTT. It yields the protein CASKRQESTDTQYF.

The V and J genes are TRBV18 and TRBJ1-3, with D unresolved. Trimming removed 3 bases at V and 2 bases at J, with 14 bases between. Germline CDR1 and CDR2: KGHSH and LQKENI. CDR3 length equals 16 residues. The CDR3 is CASSPTPGATGNTIYF. The CDR3, as DNA: TGTGCCAGCTCACCTACCCCGGGAGCGACTGGAAACACCATATATTTT.

The chain carries TRBV28 and TRBJ1-2, with D tentatively TRBD1 (5 bases). V lost 3 bases, J lost 8 bases, and 13 bases lay in between. Germline-derived CDR1 and CDR2 are MDHEN and SYDVKM. This CDR3 has 13 residues. As DNA, the CDR3 is TGTGCCAGCAGTTTTGGGGGGATCATAGGCTACACCTTC. It specifies CASSFGGIIGYTF.

V is TRBV18 and J is TRBJ1-2; 12 nucleotides line up with TRBD1. CDR1 is KGHSH, CDR2 LQKENI, per germline. The CDR3 length is 14 residues. V trimming: 5 bases; J trimming: 6 bases; junction bases outside the gene matches: 4. The CDR3 DNA is TGTGCCAGCTCATACGGGACAGGGGGCGATGGCTACACCTTC. It translates to CASSYGTGGDGYTF. Using reference TRBV18 and TRBJ1-2 for the parts outside the CDR3, the full variable domain is NAGVMQNPRHLVRRRGQEARLRCSPMKGHSHVYWYRQLPEEGLKFMVYLQKENIIDESGMPKERFSAEFPKEGPSILRIQQVVRGDSAAYFCASSYGTGGDGYTFGSGTRLTVV.

This sequence joins TRBV27 and TRBJ1-6, with D perhaps TRBD1 (5 bases). V lost 5 bases, J lost 0 bases, and 8 bases lay in between. The CDR3 runs to 15 residues. Germline V gene data show CDR1 as MNHEY and CDR2 as SMNVEV (reference sequence). The CDR3 DNA follows: TGTGCCAGCAGTCGGCAGGGCTCCTATAATTCACCCCTCCACTTT. It encodes CASSRQGSYNSPLHF.

The chain joins TRBV15 to TRBJ2-7, with TRBD1 matching over 8 bases. Germline CDR1 is LNHNV and CDR2 is YYDKDF (reference sequence). The V and J ends lost 2 bases and 2 bases, in that order; junction bases with no gene match: 2. This CDR3 is 14 amino acids long. In DNA form, the CDR3 reads TGTGCCACCAGCAGACTGACAGGGGCCTACGAGCAGTACTTC. This gives the protein CATSRLTGAYEQYF.

This clone was detected only once. The V call is TRBV12-1, the J call TRBJ1-3; the D call of TRBD1 is as the table states it, not checked on the DNA. TRBV12-1 is a listed pseudogene. The CDR3 contains 16 residues. The CDR3 here is CASSSAWDSSGNTIYF. CDR3 sequence (DNA): TGTGCCAGCAGCTCTGCATGGGACAGCTCTGGAAACACCATATATTTT.

The chain uses TRBV28 and TRBJ2-7; TRBD1 aligns across 9 bases. This CDR3 contains 14 residues. CDR1 MDHEN and CDR2 SYDVKM come from the germline V gene. V lost 7 bases to trimming and J lost 3 bases; unmatched junction nucleotides: 7. The CDR3 reads CASTNTGGLYEQYV. The CDR3 coding sequence is TGTGCCAGCACTAACACAGGGGGCCTCTACGAGCAGTACGTC.

The CDR3 sequence: CATSSRQPKRNTEAFF. Here the CDR3 DNA reads TGTGCCACCAGCAGTAGACAGCCGAAGCGCAACACTGAAGCTTTCTTT. The chain couples TRBV15 to TRBJ1-1, with D perhaps matching TRBD1 (5 bases). This CDR3 is built from 16 residues. Trimming took off 3 bases at V and 2 bases at J, with 16 bases between the two ends. Germline CDR1 is LNHNV and CDR2 is YYDKDF (reference sequence).

The J gene is TRBJ1-6, the V gene TRBV18, with 10 bases that match TRBD1. The CDR3 contains 20 residues. Per the germline V gene, CDR1 is KGHSH and CDR2 is LQKENI. Trimming took 4 bases from V and 0 from J; bases not matched to a gene: 12. This chain's CDR3 is CASSLHNPGQGSSYNSPLHF. The CDR3 DNA sequence: TGTGCCAGCTCACTACATAACCCGGGACAGGGGAGCTCCTATAATTCACCCCTCCACTTT.

In its sample, this clone was seen once. V and J are TRBV7-2 and TRBJ2-1; 10 bases match TRBD2. Per germline, CDR1 SGHTA and CDR2 FQGNSA. After removal of 6 bases from V and 3 bases from J, the junction contained 5 bases not matched to a gene. The CDR3 spans 15 residues. Written as DNA, the CDR3 is TGTGCCAGCAGTAAGGGGACTAGCGTCTACAATGAGCAGTTCTTC. This gives the protein CASSKGTSVYNEQFF.

This chain joins TRBV4-1 and TRBJ2-1; 8 bases align to TRBD2. Trimming removed 2 bases from V and 7 bases from J; junction bases left unmatched: 13. Germline assignment: CDR1 MGHRA and CDR2 YSYEKL. The CDR3 is 17 residues long. The CDR3 spells CASSQTRGTREQNEQFF. CDR3 bases: TGCGCCAGCAGCCAAACCCGGGGGACTAGGGAACAGAATGAGCAGTTCTTC.